Listed below are T cell receptor beta chains from one sample, sequenced in a study of neurological immune-mediated disorders. Using its own MiXCR run on the 5' RACE reads, TCRdb lists one record per CDR3 protein. In the table there are roughly 34,000 distinct CDR3 sequences, around 13% of which are singletons. The source material was PBMCs. The receptors here all came from a woman between 40 and 50 years old in good health. Each CDR3 is given with its conserved first and last residue. A D gene is named only where the DNA matches it firmly. Only some rows state a clone size, as once, few, many or a class for expanded clones.

d_gene: -
j_gene: TRBJ1-1
abundance: many
v_gene: TRBV28
CDR3aa: CASSLSPSMNTEAFF
CDR3nt: TGTGCCAGCAGTTTATCCCCCAGCATGAACACTGAAGCTTTCTTT

d_gene: -
j_gene: TRBJ1-1
abundance: many
v_gene: TRBV7-2
CDR3aa: CASGPYSTEAFF
CDR3nt: TGTGCCAGCGGTCCCTATAGCACTGAAGCTTTCTTT

d_gene: TRBD1
j_gene: TRBJ1-1
abundance: many
v_gene: TRBV20-1
CDR3aa: CSARDTGQANTEAFF
CDR3nt: TGCAGTGCTAGAGACACAGGACAGGCTAACACTGAAGCTTTCTTT

d_gene: -
j_gene: TRBJ2-7
abundance: many
v_gene: TRBV12-3/TRBV12-4
CDR3aa: CASRSGPEQYF
CDR3nt: TGTGCCAGCAGATCAGGCCCGGAGCAGTACTTC

d_gene: -
j_gene: TRBJ1-5
abundance: many
v_gene: TRBV10-3
CDR3aa: CAISEIVGDHQPQHF
CDR3nt: TGTGCCATCAGTGAGATAGTAGGGGACCATCAGCCCCAGCATTTT

d_gene: -
j_gene: TRBJ2-7
abundance: many
v_gene: TRBV14
CDR3aa: CASSQGPVGTYEQYF
CDR3nt: TGTGCCAGCAGCCAGGGACCAGTGGGGACCTACGAGCAGTACTTC

d_gene: TRBD2
j_gene: TRBJ2-7
abundance: many
v_gene: TRBV6-6
CDR3aa: CASSQAGASYEQYF
CDR3nt: TGTGCCAGCAGTCAAGCGGGGGCATCCTACGAGCAGTACTTC

d_gene: -
j_gene: TRBJ1-4
abundance: many
v_gene: TRBV24-1
CDR3aa: CATSDSAGEGSEKLFF
CDR3nt: TGTGCCACCAGTGATTCTGCAGGGGAAGGGAGTGAAAAACTGTTTTTT

d_gene: -
j_gene: TRBJ2-5
abundance: many
v_gene: TRBV20-1
CDR3aa: CSAMGGGVGETQYF
CDR3nt: TGCAGTGCGATGGGGGGAGGCGTCGGAGAGACCCAGTACTTC

d_gene: -
j_gene: TRBJ2-5
abundance: many
v_gene: TRBV12-3/TRBV12-4
CDR3aa: CASSLGRALQETQYF
CDR3nt: TGTGCCAGCAGTTTAGGCCGGGCCCTACAAGAGACCCAGTACTTC

d_gene: -
j_gene: TRBJ1-2
abundance: many
v_gene: TRBV18
CDR3aa: CASSPGTFYGYTF
CDR3nt: TGTGCCAGCTCACCTGGGACATTCTATGGCTACACCTTC

d_gene: TRBD1
j_gene: TRBJ1-4
abundance: many
v_gene: TRBV4-2
CDR3aa: CASSQVQGAGEKLFF
CDR3nt: TGTGCCAGCAGCCAAGTTCAGGGGGCCGGTGAAAAACTGTTTTTT

d_gene: TRBD1
j_gene: TRBJ2-2
abundance: -
v_gene: TRBV20-1
CDR3aa: CSARGTGGPGGLFF
CDR3nt: TGCAGTGCTAGAGGGACAGGGGGTCCAGGGGGGCTGTTTTTT

d_gene: TRBD1
j_gene: TRBJ2-7
abundance: many
v_gene: TRBV24-1
CDR3aa: CATSDSYGTGGSYEQYF
CDR3nt: TGTGCCACCAGTGATTCTTACGGGACAGGGGGTTCCTACGAGCAGTACTTC